These 5 T cell receptor beta chains came from one sample sequenced in a study of blood T cell repertoires in COVID-19. Some clones are missing from TCRdb's copy, which holds only in-frame ones; the method was immunoSEQ multiplex PCR. The table includes 60,000 to 80,000 clones, around 89% detected once. Source material: peripheral blood. The receptors come from a man aged 60-69 years with acute or convalescent COVID-19.

The J gene is TRBJ1-3, the V gene TRBV5-4, with 9 bases lining up with TRBD1. Germline assignment: CDR1 SGHNT and CDR2 YYREEE (reference sequence). The CDR3 runs to 15 residues. The trim removed 4 bases at V and 2 bases at J, leaving 4 bases unmatched. CDR3 in amino acids: CASSRGQGTGNTIYF. The CDR3 DNA reads TGTGCCAGCAGCAGGGGACAGGGCACTGGAAACACCATATATTTT.

The chain carries TRBV24-1 and TRBJ2-2, with a weak D call TRBD1 (5 bases). In germline, CDR1 is KGHDR, CDR2 SFDVKD. V lost 4 bases to trimming and J lost 7 bases, with 12 bases between them. The CDR3 contains 14 residues. CDR3 amino acids: CATSDQDSYGELFF. In DNA form, the CDR3 reads TGTGCCACCAGTGACCAAGACAGTTACGGGGAGCTGTTTTTT.

The rearrangement links TRBV11-2 to TRBJ2-7; possible D gene TRBD2, 6 bases. The CDR3 runs 13 residues. Trimming cost V 5 bases and J 7 bases, with 15 bases left between them. Germline V lookup: CDR1 SGHAT, CDR2 FQNNGV. The CDR3 sequence is CASSLAGSREQYF. CDR3 nucleotides: TGTGCCAGCAGCCTCGCGGGATCCAGAGAGCAGTACTTC.

The rearrangement joins TRBV7-3 to TRBJ1-2; D gene unclear. This CDR3 is 15 amino acids long. Germline-derived CDR1 and CDR2 are SGHTA and FQGTGA. V was shortened by 5 bases and J by 8 bases, with 21 bases between the two germline ends. CDR3: CASSHAREGQGGYTF. The CDR3 coding sequence is TGTGCCAGCAGCCACGCACGGGAGGGTCAAGGGGGCTACACCTTC.

The CDR3, as DNA: TGTGCCAGCAGCTTTTTAGCGGGAGTCCGCAATGAGCAGTTCTTC. Its translation is CASSFLAGVRNEQFF. The chain joins TRBV7-8 to TRBJ2-1, with TRBD2 matching over 9 bases. The CDR3 length is 15 residues. Germline assignment: CDR1 SGHVS and CDR2 FQNEAQ. V shed 3 bases and J 6 bases; nucleotides not matched to a gene: 6. The whole variable domain, remainder taken from reference TRBV7-8 and TRBJ2-1, is GAGVSQSPRYKVAKRGQDVALRCDPISGHVSLFWYQQALGQGPEFLTYFQNEAQLDKSGLPSDRFFAERPEGSVSTLKIQRTQQEDSAVYLCASSFLAGVRNEQFFGPGTRLTVL.